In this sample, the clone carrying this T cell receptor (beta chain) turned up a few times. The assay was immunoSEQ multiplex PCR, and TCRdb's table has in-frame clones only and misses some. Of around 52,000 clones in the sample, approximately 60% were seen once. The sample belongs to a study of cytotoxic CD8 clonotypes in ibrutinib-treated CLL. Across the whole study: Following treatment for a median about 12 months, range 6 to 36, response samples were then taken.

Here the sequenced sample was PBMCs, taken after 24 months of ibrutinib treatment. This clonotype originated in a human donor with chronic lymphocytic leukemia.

The CDR3 bases are TGTGCCAGCAGGGTAAGGGGATGGAACACTGAAGCTTTCTTT. It encodes CASRVRGWNTEAFF. The V gene is TRBV6-1, the J gene TRBJ1-1, with D perhaps TRBD1 (5 bases). The germline V and J ends were trimmed by 6 bases and 1 base, with 12 bases remaining between them. The CDR3 sequence is 14 residues long. CDR1 and CDR2 from the germline V gene are MNHNS and SASEGT.